This is a list of T cell receptor beta chains from one sample in a study of blood T cell repertoires in COVID-19. The method was immunoSEQ multiplex PCR; TCRdb's version includes in-frame clones alone and lacks a portion of them. The sample lists a few hundred thousand clones; 86% were seen once. The sequenced material came from peripheral blood. These receptors all come from a woman aged 45-59 years with acute or convalescent COVID-19. Each CDR3 is given with its conserved first and last residue. The D gene is left open where the match is weak. Clone size is shown for a subset of rows, as once, few, many or a class of expanded clone.

.	TRBJ2-2	once	TRBV7-8	CASSSYRELAGELFF	TGTGCCAGCAGCTCCTACAGGGAATTGGCCGGGGAGCTGTTTTTT
.	TRBJ2-6	.	TRBV11-3	CASSRGGANVLTF	TGTGCCAGCAGCCGAGGCGGGGCCAACGTCCTGACTTTC
TRBD2	TRBJ2-1	once	TRBV5-6	CASVPLIGLAGGPYNEQFF	TGTGCCAGCGTACCTCTAATTGGACTAGCGGGAGGACCCTACAATGAGCAGTTCTTC
TRBD2	TRBJ2-7	.	TRBV5-1	CASSLESGSTYEQYF	TGCGCCAGCAGCTTGGAAAGCGGGAGTACCTACGAGCAGTACTTC
.	TRBJ2-5	.	TRBV2	CASSDLQETQYF	TGTGCCAGCAGTGACTTACAAGAGACCCAGTACTTC
.	TRBJ2-7	.	TRBV20-1	CSGRDLYEQYF	TGCAGTGGGAGGGATTTGTACGAGCAGTACTTC
.	TRBJ2-5	.	TRBV30	CAWSVNPRVGETQYF	TGTGCCTGGAGTGTAAACCCCAGGGTTGGAGAGACCCAGTACTTC
.	TRBJ2-7	.	TRBV7-2	CASSLEWGLSGEQYF	TGTGCCAGCAGCTTAGAGTGGGGGCTATCGGGCGAGCAGTACTTC
TRBD2	TRBJ2-3	.	TRBV20-1	CSASLAGGLTDTQYF	TGCAGTGCTAGTCTGGCGGGAGGGCTCACAGATACGCAGTATTTT
.	TRBJ1-6	once	TRBV5-4	CASSLATANSPLHF	TGTGCCAGCAGCTTGGCTACAGCCAATTCACCCCTCCACTTT
TRBD2	TRBJ2-1	.	TRBV24-1	CATSDSQPELAGEERLF	TGTGCCACCAGTGATTCCCAGCCGGAGCTAGCGGGAGAAGAGCGGCTCTTC
.	TRBJ1-1	.	TRBV19	CASSRIRGTEAFF	TGTGCCAGTAGTCGAATAAGGGGTACTGAAGCTTTCTTT
.	TRBJ1-2	.	TRBV6-2/TRBV6-3	CASSSSGGIGYTF	TGTGCCAGCAGTTCCTCCGGGGGAATCGGCTACACCTTC
TRBD1	TRBJ2-1	.	TRBV3-1/TRBV3-2	CASSQVYRGFRDEQFF	TGTGCCAGCAGCCAAGTGTACAGGGGTTTTCGGGATGAGCAGTTCTTC
.	TRBJ1-1	.	TRBV5-6	CASSFYRRESEAFF	TGTGCCAGCAGCTTCTACCGACGGGAAAGTGAAGCTTTCTTT
.	TRBJ2-5	.	TRBV29-1	CSVEAGGETQYF	TGCAGCGTTGAAGCAGGGGGGGAGACCCAGTACTTC
.	TRBJ2-2	.	TRBV11-2	CASSLDPDRGARTGELFF	TGTGCCAGCAGCTTAGATCCAGATCGGGGGGCAAGAACCGGGGAGCTGTTTTTT
TRBD1	TRBJ2-2	once	TRBV19	CASRSRGPAGELFF	TGTGCCAGTAGATCCAGGGGGCCAGCCGGGGAGCTGTTTTTT
.	TRBJ1-2	.	TRBV4-1	CASSHSLLVDYGYTF	TGCGCCAGCAGCCACTCCCTCCTAGTGGATTATGGCTACACCTTC
.	TRBJ1-1	.	TRBV6-6	CASRPIQALNTEAFF	TGTGCCAGCAGACCAATTCAGGCATTGAACACTGAAGCTTTCTTT
.	TRBJ1-4	.	TRBV7-9	CASSFSRGLEKLFF	TGTGCCAGCAGCTTTAGTCGGGGATTAGAAAAACTGTTTTTT
TRBD1	TRBJ1-2	once	TRBV5-1	CASSQRPDRGQGGYTF	TGCGCCAGCAGCCAGCGACCGGACAGGGGGCAGGGTGGCTACACCTTC
TRBD1	TRBJ2-7	.	TRBV7-9	CASSQTLTGPGLEQYF	TGTGCCAGCAGCCAAACCCTGACAGGGCCCGGGTTGGAGCAGTACTTC
TRBD1	TRBJ2-1	few	TRBV27	CASSLWTGGENEQFF	TGTGCCAGCAGTTTATGGACAGGGGGCGAGAATGAGCAGTTCTTC
.	TRBJ1-3	.	TRBV9	CASSVGVTDSGNTIYF	TGTGCCAGCAGCGTAGGGGTGACTGACTCTGGAAACACCATATATTTT
TRBD2	TRBJ2-5	.	TRBV9	CASSVGSLAGGLETQYF	TGTGCCAGCAGCGTGGGGAGTCTAGCGGGAGGGCTAGAGACCCAGTACTTC
.	TRBJ2-7	.	TRBV3-1/TRBV3-2	CASSQGLESNEQYF	TGTGCCAGCAGCCAAGGACTGGAGAGCAACGAGCAGTACTTC
.	TRBJ2-3	once	TRBV2	CASNQVRDTQYF	TGTGCCAGCAACCAAGTACGGGATACGCAGTATTTT
TRBD2	TRBJ2-3	.	TRBV28	CASTGGSTDTQYF	TGTGCCAGCACGGGGGGTTCGACAGATACGCAGTATTTT
TRBD1	TRBJ1-1	.	TRBV7-2	CASSSWTGGTEAFF	TGTGCCAGCAGCTCTTGGACAGGGGGCACTGAAGCTTTCTTT
.	TRBJ1-2	.	TRBV3-1/TRBV3-2	CASSQVEQIYGYTF	TGTGCCAGCAGCCAAGTCGAACAGATCTATGGCTACACCTTC
.	TRBJ2-1	.	TRBV15	CATSRDRGMDNEQFF	TGTGCCACCAGCAGAGATCGGGGAATGGACAATGAGCAGTTCTTC
.	TRBJ2-1	.	TRBV28	CASRTRPGQEQFF	TGTGCCAGCAGAACAAGACCGGGACAAGAGCAGTTCTTC
.	TRBJ2-2	.	TRBV18	CASSQTDSRTGELFF	TGTGCCAGCTCACAAACGGACAGTCGAACCGGGGAGCTGTTTTTT
.	TRBJ2-2	once	TRBV7-9	CASSGRTGLPTGELFF	TGTGCCAGCAGCGGCCGAACGGGACTCCCCACCGGGGAGCTGTTTTTT
TRBD1	TRBJ1-6	.	TRBV5-1	CASSFRSGTVDSPLHF	TGCGCCAGCAGCTTTAGATCTGGGACAGTCGATTCACCCCTCCACTTT
TRBD2	TRBJ2-7	.	TRBV9	CASSVAPGGAYEQYF	TGTGCCAGCAGCGTAGCCCCGGGGGGGGCCTACGAGCAGTACTTC
TRBD1	TRBJ1-1	.	TRBV15	CATMGQGARDTEAFF	TGTGCCACCATGGGACAGGGGGCCCGGGACACTGAAGCTTTCTTT
.	TRBJ1-2	.	TRBV12-3/TRBV12-4	CASSLNEAGGYTF	TGTGCCAGCAGCTTGAATGAAGCAGGTGGCTACACCTTC
.	TRBJ2-7	.	TRBV6-5	CASFPGESSYEQYF	TGTGCCAGTTTTCCGGGGGAGTCCTCCTACGAGCAGTACTTC
TRBD2	TRBJ2-6	few	TRBV28	CASSRLAGGPSGANVLTF	TGTGCCAGCAGTAGACTAGCGGGAGGGCCTAGTGGGGCCAACGTCCTGACTTTC
TRBD2	TRBJ2-7	.	TRBV29-1	CSVRLAGTNYEQYF	TGCAGCGTGAGACTAGCGGGGACCAACTACGAGCAGTACTTC
.	TRBJ1-4	.	TRBV19	CASSLRLEKLFF	TGTGCCAGTAGCCTACGCTTAGAAAAACTGTTTTTT
.	TRBJ1-1	.	TRBV5-4	CASSLTQNTEAFF	TGTGCCAGCAGCTTGACACAGAACACTGAAGCTTTCTTT
.	TRBJ2-7	few	TRBV28	CASEEQGYEQYF	TGTGCCAGCGAGGAGCAGGGCTACGAGCAGTACTTC
TRBD2	TRBJ2-1	.	TRBV11-1	CASSLLGLGITDEQFF	TGTGCCAGCAGCTTACTCGGACTAGGGATAACGGATGAGCAGTTCTTC
TRBD1	TRBJ1-3	.	TRBV30	CAWRVFLGQGIGNTIYF	TGTGCCTGGAGGGTATTTCTGGGACAGGGCATCGGAAACACCATATATTTT
.	TRBJ1-2	.	TRBV6-5	CASSYGLGAYGYTF	TGTGCCAGCAGTTACGGGTTGGGGGCCTATGGCTACACCTTC
TRBD1	TRBJ2-1	.	TRBV7-7	CASSQLDRGRFF	TGTGCTAGCAGCCAGCTGGACAGGGGGCGGTTCTTC
TRBD2	TRBJ2-1	once	TRBV19	CASSIETSGSEQFF	TGTGCCAGTAGTATCGAGACTAGCGGGAGTGAGCAGTTCTTC
.	TRBJ1-5	.	TRBV6-5	CASRRGNQPQHF	TGTGCCAGCAGACGAGGGAATCAGCCCCAGCATTTT